This T cell receptor (beta chain) was sequenced in a study of vaccination effects on CD4 cells after COVID-19 (dated by TCRdb to between 2020 and 2023). Describing the broader study: Participants received two doses of either the BNT162b2 or the mRNA-1273 mRNA SARS-CoV-2 vaccine. The full study included over 8 COVID-19 convalescent patients and several SARS-CoV-2-naive healthy vaccine recipients. In the study, cultures from other donors were sequenced using the Oncomine TCR Beta short-read assay on an Illumina iSeq 100. The study compared SARS-CoV-2 spike-specific CD4+ TCR repertoires before and after mRNA vaccination in COVID-19 convalescent patients and infection-naive vaccine recipients. Overall results and qualifications from the work: Clones induced by infection and clones induced by vaccination both contracted markedly at late timepoints after vaccination, which fits with T cell responses waning over time. In healthy vaccine recipients, vaccine-induced clones were almost all SARS-CoV-2 mono-reactive, with only 1 of 255 being cross-reactive with common cold coronaviruses. Only a small number of convalescent patients were included, and no early post-infection timepoints were available, which limited the study.

Concerning this clone: Its antigen target is currently unknown. Base qualities are missing; no much larger clone stands one base away.

The library relied on the immunoSEQ multiplex PCR assay. DNA from the cultured, isolated CD4+ T cells was subjected to TCR beta CDR3 sequencing. The source study handled its data this way. Non-productive TCR sequences were removed and reads were trimmed to the CDR3 region, keeping CDR3s of at least 7 amino acids. Antigen-specific clonotypes were identified with the MANAFEST web app by comparing expansion in peptide wells against reference cultures. To be called positive, a clone needed expansion at FDR<0.05 compared with the reference and with all other wells, an odds ratio greater than 5, and a frequency greater than 0.1% in two replicate wells. A clonotype was called cross-reactive if it was significantly expanded both in SARS-CoV-2 spike wells and in at least one common cold coronavirus spike condition. Using the stringdist R package, CDR3 similarity was measured by Levenshtein distance, and unrooted trees were constructed with ape in R 3.6.1. The table was pulled from immuneACCESS by TCRdb, which kept in-frame rearrangements only. Such tables lose some clones; where checked, under half of the loss comes from unresolved V genes, and the rest has no known cause. V and J calls and clone size come straight from that table; D and trimming were deduced from the DNA. The sample table lists tens of thousands of clones, around three quarters of them with a count of one. The ten largest clones capture approximately 4% of the sample.

The ViraFEST assay stimulated PBMC with viral peptide pools and then used TCR sequencing to identify antigen-specific CD4+ T cell clonotypes by expansion. After about 9 days of culture, CD4+ T cells were isolated with the EasySep CD4+ T cell isolation kit. None of the healthy vaccine recipients had a prior SARS-CoV-2 infection, which was confirmed by nucleocapsid antibody tests that came back negative both before and after vaccination. Approximately 2.1 million PBMC per well were cultured in IMDM with about 4.8% human AB serum, 10 IU/ml IL-2 and gentamicin, plus 10 ug/ml peptides. On days 3 and 7, half of the culture medium was replaced with fresh IL-2-containing medium. Unless noted otherwise, every peptide stimulation condition was cultured in triplicate wells. Using Ficoll-Paque Plus gradient centrifugation, PBMC were separated from whole blood and then either used fresh or cryopreserved at -140C. The overlapping peptide pools covered the spike proteins of SARS-CoV-2 as well as those of the common cold coronaviruses HCoV-NL63, HCoV-OC43 and HCoV-229E. The QIAamp micro DNA kit was used to extract genomic DNA from the cultured CD4+ T cells.

The CDR3 contains 18 residues, cysteine and phenylalanine counted. Of the read, only the CDR3 DNA is kept; its 54 bases are in frame from base 1. Here V drops 7 bases and J drops 3 bases, and the junction holds 15 bases not matched to any gene. According to the germline V gene (reference sequence), CDR1 reads MNHEY and CDR2 reads SMNVEV. The chain was built from TRBV27 and TRBJ2-1; a stretch of 10 junction bases matches TRBD2. The TCR was taken from a human donor who received a COVID-19 vaccine. This specimen consisted of CD4+ T cells from PBMCs cultured with HCoV-OC43 spike peptides, obtained before COVID-19 vaccination. The intended sense of this specimen's cell subset or site label: HCoV-OC43 spike overlapping peptide pool stimulation. CDR3 region: CASIPLKSGGAYYNEQFF. The DNA is TGTGCCAGCATCCCCCTTAAAAGCGGGGGGGCCTACTACAATGAGCAGTTCTTC.